This T cell receptor beta chain comes out of a study of T cells in Graves' hyperthyroidism and ophthalmopathy. Amplified TCR beta CDR3 regions derived from RNA transcripts. HTBI primers were used for first-round RT-PCR of the TCR CDR3. TCRdb re-called the multiplex PCR reads through MiXCR, storing one row per CDR3 protein. Here the sample spans around 350,000 distinct CDR3 sequences, more than 12% being singletons. Exclusion of patients followed from uncontrolled infection, other autoimmune disease, pregnancy or lactation. Clinical symptoms, serum thyroxine and TRAb, thyroid ultrasound and orbital computed tomography were used for the diagnoses. This sample holds PBMCs from 8.5 to 10 ml fresh peripheral blood. The ends were cut back, 5 bases at V and 1 base at J, with 14 bases in the middle. This CDR3 comprises 15 residues. This clonotype was counted many times.

Sequencing used blood. The receptor's source is a woman aged 30 to 39 with Graves' ophthalmopathy. This chain uses TRBV12-3 or TRBV12-4 with TRBJ1-2; D possibly corresponds to TRBD1 (5 bases). CDR3 sequence (DNA): TGTGCCAGCAGTATACCGGGACGCAGTAACTATGGCTACACCTTC. Amino acid sequence: CASSIPGRSNYGYTF.